These 22 T cell receptor beta chains were all obtained from the same sample, sequenced in a study of vaccination and CD4 T cells after COVID-19. These receptors' targets are unknown. Stated treatment: approximately 10-day PBMC culture with coronavirus spike peptide pools or control peptides (ViraFEST assay). With the Oncomine TCR Beta short-read assay, DNA from cultured CD4+ T cells was sequenced. TCRdb re-called the PCR reads through MiXCR, storing one row per CDR3 protein. The table has about 21,000 distinct CDR3 sequences, 47% seen once. The material sequenced was cultured CD4+ T cells from blood. The origin of the receptors is a human donor with COVID-19.

The rearrangement uses TRBV10-3 and TRBJ1-1, with D unclear. The length of the CDR3 is 13 residues. The germline gives CDR1 ENHRY, CDR2 SYGVKD. Trimming pared 6 bases from V and 5 bases from J, leaving 13 bases between. CDR3: CAIRDRFFTEAFF. CDR3 DNA sequence: TGTGCCATCAGGGATCGGTTTTTTACTGAAGCTTTCTTT.

CDR3 in amino acids: CASSSGQGTLYGYTF. The CDR3 DNA is TGTGCCAGCAGCTCGGGACAGGGTACTCTCTATGGCTACACCTTC. The J gene is TRBJ1-2, the V gene TRBV7-2; 9 bases map to TRBD1. Trimming removed 4 bases from V and 4 bases from J; junction bases left unmatched: 7. CDR3 length: 15 amino acids. Germline V gives CDR1 SGHTA, CDR2 FQGNSA.

This clonotype has a handful of counts. The CDR3 loop is CASSLIGGGYGYTF. The DNA for the CDR3 is TGTGCCAGCAGTTTAATCGGCGGTGGCTATGGCTACACCTTC. The chain carries TRBV12-3 or TRBV12-4 and TRBJ1-2, with D unclear. V gave up 2 bases and J gave up 4 bases, with 11 bases separating them. The CDR3 runs 14 residues.

The chain couples TRBV19 to TRBJ1-5; tentatively, D is TRBD1 (6 bases). The V and J ends lost 7 bases and 7 bases respectively, with 20 bases between them. CDR3 length: 15 residues. Germline assignment: CDR1 LNHDA and CDR2 SQIVND (reference sequence). CDR3 sequence: CASNMLGEGGQPQHF. CDR3 bases: TGTGCCAGTAACATGCTGGGGGAGGGGGGGCAGCCCCAGCATTTT.

The chain carries TRBV18 and TRBJ1-2, with TRBD1 identical over 7 bases. Germline CDR1 and CDR2: KGHSH and LQKENI. The J segment lost 6 bases and the V segment lost 3 bases, leaving 4 bases of the junction unmatched. The CDR3 has 13 amino acids. The CDR3 sequence: CASSPQGGDGYTF. CDR3 in DNA: TGTGCCAGCTCACCCCAGGGGGGGGATGGCTACACCTTC.

V is TRBV29-1 and J is TRBJ1-1; TRBD1 is a possible D gene (6 bases). The germline V and J ends were trimmed by 3 bases and 5 bases, with 10 bases remaining between them. CDR1 is SQVTM, CDR2 ANQGSEA, per germline. The CDR3 totals 12 residues. The DNA for the CDR3 is TGCAGCGTTGATCGTGGGACAACTGAAGCTTTCTTT. This encodes CSVDRGTTEAFF. Based on the CDR3 plus reference TRBV29-1 and TRBJ1-1, the full variable domain is SAVISQKPSRDICQRGTSLTIQCQVDSQVTMMFWYRQQPGQSLTLIATANQGSEATYESGFVIDKFPISRPNLTFSTLTVSNMSPEDSSIYLCSVDRGTTEAFFGQGTRLTVV.

This clonotype was counted a few times. The CDR3 DNA reads TGCAGTGCTCCGAGCCCGGGGGGCTATGGCTACACCTTC. It is translated as CSAPSPGGYGYTF. V and J are TRBV20-1 and TRBJ1-2, with D possibly matching TRBD1 (5 bases). Germline CDR1 is DFQATT and CDR2 is SNEGSKA (reference sequence). The CDR3 spans 13 residues. Deletions cut 5 bases from V and 4 bases from J, with 14 bases between.

This clonotype was counted a few times. The rearrangement uses TRBV5-4 and TRBJ2-3; no clear D. This CDR3 spans 13 amino acids. The V gene lost 4 bases and the J gene lost 4 bases, with 10 bases spanning the gap. CDR1 is SGHNT and CDR2 is YYREEE in the germline V gene (reference sequence). The CDR3 DNA is TGTGCCAGCAGCAGGCGCTTCCCAGATACGCAGTATTTT. It yields the protein CASSRRFPDTQYF.

CDR3 DNA: TGTGCCAGCAGTTTAGGACAGGATTACTATGGCTACACCTTC. It codes for CASSLGQDYYGYTF. The chain links TRBV12-3 or TRBV12-4 to TRBJ1-2, with D possibly being TRBD1 (6 bases). The V gene lost 1 base and the J gene lost 3 bases, with 9 bases spanning the gap. CDR3 size: 14 residues.

The table lists this clonotype with a few counts. V usage is TRBV7-9 and J usage is TRBJ2-7; possibly TRBD1 for D (5 bases). CDR1 is SEHNR and CDR2 is FQNEAQ in the germline V gene (reference sequence). V was trimmed by 5 bases and J by 0 bases, leaving 14 bases between them. The CDR3 contains 15 residues. CDR3 in DNA: TGTGCCAGCAGCCCGAAAGTCAGGGTCTCCTACGAGCAGTACTTC. It encodes CASSPKVRVSYEQYF.

This clonotype was counted between two and nine times. The CDR3 DNA reads TGTGCCAGCTCTAGACGCCCGGGGGGGCCGAAAGATACGCAGTATTTT. Its protein product is CASSRRPGGPKDTQYF. The chain joins TRBV7-9 to TRBJ2-3; 8 positions match TRBD2. The J segment lost 5 bases and the V segment lost 8 bases, leaving 15 bases of the junction unmatched. Per germline, CDR1 SEHNR and CDR2 FQNEAQ (reference sequence). CDR3 length: 16 amino acids.

This clonotype was seen a handful of times. This sequence joins TRBV10-3 and TRBJ1-5; the match to TRBD1 covers 8 bases. The CDR3 spans 15 residues. Germline V CDR1 and CDR2: ENHRY, SYGVKD. V shed 6 bases, J shed 4 bases, and the junction held 8 bases outside the gene matches. CDR3 in amino acids: CAIREDRGGNQPQHF. In nucleotides, the CDR3 is TGTGCCATCAGAGAAGACAGGGGAGGTAATCAGCCCCAGCATTTT.

This chain joins TRBV6-5 and TRBJ1-2; tentative D call: TRBD1 (6 bases). The V and J ends lost 0 bases and 8 bases respectively, with 13 bases between them. The CDR3 has 14 amino acids. Germline loops: CDR1 MNHEY, CDR2 SVGAGI. The CDR3 bases are TGTGCCAGCAGTTACTCGACAGGACTCGGAGGCTACACCTTC. This codes for CASSYSTGLGGYTF.

This clonotype was counted between two and nine times. This chain uses TRBV6-1 with TRBJ1-5; 12 bases are shared with TRBD1. This CDR3 is 17 amino acids long. Trimming took 5 bases from V and 7 from J; bases not matched to a gene: 12. Germline loops: CDR1 MNHNS, CDR2 SASEGT. The CDR3 here is CASSPTRDRGLGQPQHF. In DNA, the CDR3 is TGTGCCAGCAGTCCAACCCGGGACAGGGGGCTTGGGCAGCCCCAGCATTTT.

The V call is TRBV27, the J call TRBJ1-2; D is uncertain. Trimming removed 6 bases at V and 0 bases at J, with 14 bases between. The CDR3 has 15 residues. The germline V gene encodes CDR1 MNHEY and CDR2 SMNVEV (reference sequence). As DNA, the CDR3 is TGTGCCAGCAGGAGGGAGCGGTCAGCTAACTATGGCTACACCTTC. It yields the protein CASRRERSANYGYTF.

The chain links TRBV10-1 to TRBJ2-3; D remains ambiguous. CDR1 WNHNN and CDR2 SYGVQD come from the germline V gene (reference sequence). CDR3 size: 15 residues. The V gene lost 3 bases and the J gene lost 2 bases, with 12 bases spanning the gap. This CDR3 is CASSDRSSPTDTQYF. In nucleotides, the CDR3 is TGCGCCAGCAGTGACCGGAGTTCTCCCACAGATACGCAGTATTTT.

The chain has TRBV12-3 or TRBV12-4 and TRBJ2-2, with D possibly being TRBD1 or TRBD2 (5 bases each). The CDR3 has 15 residues. The germline V and J ends were trimmed by 6 bases and 0 bases, with 11 bases remaining between them. The CDR3 region has the DNA TGTGCCAGCAGCTGGGACGGTACGAACACCGGGGAGCTGTTTTTT. Amino acids: CASSWDGTNTGELFF.

The V and J genes are TRBV7-8 and TRBJ2-7; no clear D gene. Germline loops: CDR1 SGHVS, CDR2 FQNEAQ. Trimming stripped 1 base from V and 3 bases from J, with 10 bases between. CDR3 length: 14 residues. CDR3 nucleotides: TGTGCCAGCAGCTTAGTAACATCCAGCTACGAGCAGTACTTC. Amino acids: CASSLVTSSYEQYF. The whole variable domain, filled in from reference TRBV7-8 and TRBJ2-7, reads GAGVSQSPRYKVAKRGQDVALRCDPISGHVSLFWYQQALGQGPEFLTYFQNEAQLDKSGLPSDRFFAERPEGSVSTLKIQRTQQEDSAVYLCASSLVTSSYEQYFGPGTRLTVT.

The table lists this clonotype with a few counts. The V call is TRBV6-1, the J call TRBJ2-1; 13 bases agree with TRBD2. The CDR3 extends over 16 amino acids. V lost 6 bases to trimming and J lost 7 bases; unmatched junction nucleotides: 9. Germline CDR1 MNHNS, CDR2 SASEGT. This CDR3 is CASRPQLAGGQNEQFF. The CDR3 region has the DNA TGTGCCAGCAGACCCCAACTAGCGGGGGGGCAAAATGAGCAGTTCTTC.

This clonotype was seen more than once but under ten times. This sequence joins TRBV30 and TRBJ2-3; D not resolved. Trimming pared 1 base from V and 6 bases from J, leaving 14 bases between. Germline V CDR1 and CDR2: GTSNPN, SVGIG (reference sequence). The CDR3 consists of 14 residues. This CDR3 reads CAWSGVSGTDTQYF. The CDR3 DNA reads as TGTGCCTGGAGTGGGGTGTCGGGTACCGATACGCAGTATTTT.

The chain uses TRBV24-1 and TRBJ2-7; D not certain. The CDR3 runs to 18 residues. The V end lost 5 bases, the J end lost 6 bases, and 28 bases lay between the germline ends. Germline CDR1 reads KGHDR; CDR2 reads SFDVKD. CDR3 in amino acids: CATSVFRFQQDNLLEQYF. The CDR3 DNA is TGTGCCACCAGTGTTTTTCGGTTCCAACAAGATAATCTCCTCGAGCAGTACTTC.

The gene calls are TRBV6-5 and TRBJ2-5; 9 bases are shared with TRBD2. Germline CDR1 MNHEY, CDR2 SVGAGI. This CDR3 is 17 amino acids long. With 4 bases clipped from V and 7 bases from J, the junction kept 16 bases outside the gene matches. DNA of the CDR3: TGTGCCAGCAGTTCTCCGGGGCGGGGGGGCCAATATGGGACCCAGTACTTC. Translation: CASSSPGRGGQYGTQYF.